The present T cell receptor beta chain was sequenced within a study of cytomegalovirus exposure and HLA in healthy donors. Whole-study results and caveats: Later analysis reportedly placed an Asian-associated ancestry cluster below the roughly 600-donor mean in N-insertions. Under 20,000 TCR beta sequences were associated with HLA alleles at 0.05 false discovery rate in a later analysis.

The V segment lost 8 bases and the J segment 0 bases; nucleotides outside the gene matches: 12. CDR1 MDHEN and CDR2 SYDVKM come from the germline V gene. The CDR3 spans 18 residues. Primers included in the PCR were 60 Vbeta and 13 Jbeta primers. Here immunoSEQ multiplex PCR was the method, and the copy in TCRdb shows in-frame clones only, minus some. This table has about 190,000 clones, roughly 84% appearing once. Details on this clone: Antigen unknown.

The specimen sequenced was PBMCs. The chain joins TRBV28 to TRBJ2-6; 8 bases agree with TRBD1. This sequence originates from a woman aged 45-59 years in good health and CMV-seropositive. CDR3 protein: CASSSDRAASSGANVLTF. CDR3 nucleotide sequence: TGTGCCAGCTCCTCGGACAGGGCAGCGAGCTCTGGGGCCAACGTCCTGACTTTC.